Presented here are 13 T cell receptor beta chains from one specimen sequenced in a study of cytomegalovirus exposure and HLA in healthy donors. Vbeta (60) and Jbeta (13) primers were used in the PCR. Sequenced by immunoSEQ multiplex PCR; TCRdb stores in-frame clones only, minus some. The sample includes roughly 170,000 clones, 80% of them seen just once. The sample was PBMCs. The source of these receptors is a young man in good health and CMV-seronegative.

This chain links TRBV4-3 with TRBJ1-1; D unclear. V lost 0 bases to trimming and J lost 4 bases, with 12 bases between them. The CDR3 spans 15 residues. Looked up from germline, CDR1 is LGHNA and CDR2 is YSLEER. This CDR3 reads CASSQDRGPPTEAFF. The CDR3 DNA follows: TGCGCCAGCAGCCAAGATCGGGGTCCCCCCACTGAAGCTTTCTTT.

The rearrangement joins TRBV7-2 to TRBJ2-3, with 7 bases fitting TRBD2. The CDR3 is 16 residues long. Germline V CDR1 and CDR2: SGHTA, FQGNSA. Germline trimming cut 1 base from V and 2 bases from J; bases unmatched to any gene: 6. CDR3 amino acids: CASSLEGRGNTDTQYF. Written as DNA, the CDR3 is TGTGCCAGCAGCTTAGAAGGGCGGGGGAACACAGATACGCAGTATTTT.

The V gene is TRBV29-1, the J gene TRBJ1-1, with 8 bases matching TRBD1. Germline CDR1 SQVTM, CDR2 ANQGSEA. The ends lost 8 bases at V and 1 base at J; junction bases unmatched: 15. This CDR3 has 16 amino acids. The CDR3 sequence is CSSQTRAGTGNTEAFF. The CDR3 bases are TGCAGCTCACAAACCAGGGCCGGGACAGGGAACACTGAAGCTTTCTTT.

Written as DNA, the CDR3 is TGTGCCAGCAGTTGGGACGGAGGGCTAGCGGGGGCTAAAAACATTCAGTACTTC. As protein: CASSWDGGLAGAKNIQYF. The chain carries TRBV28 and TRBJ2-4; 10 bases match TRBD2. Unmatched junction bases numbered 13, after V lost 4 bases and J lost 4 bases. The CDR3 length is 18 residues. Germline V CDR1 and CDR2: MDHEN, SYDVKM.

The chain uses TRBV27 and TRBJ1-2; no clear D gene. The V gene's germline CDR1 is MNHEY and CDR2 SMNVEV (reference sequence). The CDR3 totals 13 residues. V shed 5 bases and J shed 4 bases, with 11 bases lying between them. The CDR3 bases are TGTGCCAGCAGTCGCGGGTTTAGCTATGGCTACACCTTC. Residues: CASSRGFSYGYTF.

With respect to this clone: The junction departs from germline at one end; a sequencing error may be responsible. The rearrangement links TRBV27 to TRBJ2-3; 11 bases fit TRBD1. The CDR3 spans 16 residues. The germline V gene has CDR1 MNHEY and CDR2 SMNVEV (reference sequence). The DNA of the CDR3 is TGCGCCAGCAGTTTATTCGGGACAGGGGGGGGAGATACGCAGTATTTT. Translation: CASSLFGTGGGDTQYF.

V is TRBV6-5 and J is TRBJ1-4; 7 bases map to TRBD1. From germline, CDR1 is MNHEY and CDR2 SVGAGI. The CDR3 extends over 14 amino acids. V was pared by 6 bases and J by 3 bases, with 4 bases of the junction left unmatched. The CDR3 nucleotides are TGTGCCAGCAGGAACAGGGGATCTAATGAAAAACTGTTTTTT. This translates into CASRNRGSNEKLFF.

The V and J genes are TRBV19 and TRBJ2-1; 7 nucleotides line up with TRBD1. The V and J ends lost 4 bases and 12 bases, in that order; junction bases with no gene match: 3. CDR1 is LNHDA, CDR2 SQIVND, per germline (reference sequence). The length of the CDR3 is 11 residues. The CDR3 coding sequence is TGTGCCAGTAGTAGACAGGGTTGGCAGTTCTTC. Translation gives CASSRQGWQFF.

This CDR3 reads CASSPGGTGHEQYF. The CDR3 region has the DNA TGTGCCAGCAGCCCCGGGGGTACGGGCCACGAGCAGTACTTC. This rearrangement joins TRBV7-8 to TRBJ2-7; D is perhaps TRBD2 (6 bases). Germline values: CDR1 SGHVS, CDR2 FQNEAQ. The V and J ends lost 5 bases and 5 bases respectively, with 16 bases between them. The CDR3 spans 14 residues.

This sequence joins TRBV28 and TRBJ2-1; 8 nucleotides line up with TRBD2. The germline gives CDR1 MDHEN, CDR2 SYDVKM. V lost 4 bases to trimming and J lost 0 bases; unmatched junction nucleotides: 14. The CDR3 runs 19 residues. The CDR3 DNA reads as TGTGCCAGCAGTTCGCTAGGAGCGGGGGTGGGTGGCTCCTACAATGAGCAGTTCTTC. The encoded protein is CASSSLGAGVGGSYNEQFF. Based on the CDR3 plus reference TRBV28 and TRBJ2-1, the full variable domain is DVKVTQSSRYLVKRTGEKVFLECVQDMDHENMFWYRQDPGLGLRLIYFSYDVKMKEKGDIPEGYSVSREKKERFSLILESASTNQTSMYLCASSSLGAGVGGSYNEQFFGPGTRLTVL.

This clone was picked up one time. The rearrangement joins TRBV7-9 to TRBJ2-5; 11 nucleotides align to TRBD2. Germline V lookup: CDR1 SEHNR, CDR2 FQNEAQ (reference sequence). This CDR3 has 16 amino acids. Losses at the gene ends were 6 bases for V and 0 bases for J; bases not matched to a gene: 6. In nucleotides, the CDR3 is TGTGCCAGCAGGCAGGGGACTAGCGGAGACCAAGAGACCCAGTACTTC. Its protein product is CASRQGTSGDQETQYF. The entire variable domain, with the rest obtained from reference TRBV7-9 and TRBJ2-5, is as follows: DTGVSQNPRHKITKRGQNVTFRCDPISEHNRLYWYRQTLGQGPEFLTYFQNEAQLEKSRLLSDRFSAERPKGSFSTLEIQRTEQGDSAMYLCASRQGTSGDQETQYFGPGTRLLVL.

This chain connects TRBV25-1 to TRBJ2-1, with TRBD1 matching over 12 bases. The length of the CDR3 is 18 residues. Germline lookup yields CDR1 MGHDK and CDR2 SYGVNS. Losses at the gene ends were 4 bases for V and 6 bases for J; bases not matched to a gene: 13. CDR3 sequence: CASSVSGQGARSANEQFF. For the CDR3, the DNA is TGTGCCAGCAGTGTGTCGGGACAGGGGGCGCGGTCTGCCAATGAGCAGTTCTTC.

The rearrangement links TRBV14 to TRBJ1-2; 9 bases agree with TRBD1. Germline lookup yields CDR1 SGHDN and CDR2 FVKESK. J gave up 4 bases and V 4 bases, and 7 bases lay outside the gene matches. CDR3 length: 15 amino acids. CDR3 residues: CASSPRQGDSYGYTF. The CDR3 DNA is TGTGCCAGCAGCCCGCGACAGGGGGATAGCTATGGCTACACCTTC.